These 23 T cell receptor beta chains originate from one sample sequenced in a study of shared clonotypes between healthy human individuals. The repertoire was sequenced with immunoSEQ multiplex PCR; TCRdb's copy has only in-frame clones and lacks some. The table lists roughly 2,300,000 clones, around 90% of them singletons. Sequencing was done on a sample of naive CD4+ T cells from PBMCs. Subset: CD45RA+ positively selected. The receptors were sampled from a man aged 18 to 29 in good health. Some clones in this sample may be carry-over from other donors' samples.

This rearrangement joins TRBV5-1 to TRBJ1-5, with TRBD1 identical over 7 bases. CDR3 size: 15 residues. Germline V gene data show CDR1 as SGHRS and CDR2 as YFSETQ. V lost 3 bases and J lost 0; bases outside the gene matches: 3. Here the CDR3 reads CASSWTGHSNQPQHF. CDR3 nucleotide sequence: TGCGCCAGCAGCTGGACAGGACATAGCAATCAGCCCCAGCATTTT.

This chain joins TRBV28 and TRBJ2-1; no definite D call. In germline, CDR1 is MDHEN, CDR2 SYDVKM. This CDR3 comprises 15 residues. Trimming took off 5 bases at V and 3 bases at J, with 14 bases between the two ends. In DNA form, the CDR3 reads TGTGCCAGCAGTCTCCCCGGGCGATTCTACAATGAGCAGTTCTTC. Translated: CASSLPGRFYNEQFF.

J is TRBJ2-5 and V is TRBV6-5, with D hard to call. V was cut by 11 bases and J by 7 bases, with 14 bases left in between. The CDR3 covers 11 residues. Germline V gene sequence: CDR1 MNHEY, CDR2 SVGAGI. The CDR3 loop is CAATDRWTQYF. The DNA for the CDR3 is TGTGCCGCAACGGATCGGTGGACCCAGTACTTC.

The rearrangement links TRBV2 to TRBJ2-1, with D perhaps assigned TRBD1 or TRBD2 (5 bases each). The germline V gene encodes CDR1 SNHLY and CDR2 FYNNEI. Trimming cost V 8 bases and J 8 bases, with 25 bases left between them. The CDR3 extends over 16 amino acids. As DNA, the CDR3 is TGTGCCAGCGGGGCCCTTAGCGCCACCGTGGGCTATGAGCAGTTCTTC. Translation gives CASGALSATVGYEQFF.

The chain has TRBV6-5 and TRBJ2-5, with D maybe TRBD2 (7 bases). Deletions cut 6 bases from V and 5 bases from J, with 16 bases between. Germline CDR1 and CDR2: MNHEY and SVGAGI. The CDR3 runs to 14 residues. The CDR3 loop reads CASSSNGGRETQYF. CDR3 in DNA: TGTGCCAGCAGCAGTAACGGGGGGCGGGAGACCCAGTACTTC.

This sequence joins TRBV19 and TRBJ2-2; TRBD1 is a possible D gene (7 bases). The CDR3 spans 16 residues. CDR1 and CDR2 (germline): LNHDA, SQIVND (reference sequence). The V end was cut by 2 bases, the J end by 3 bases, with 13 bases between. The CDR3: CASSIRGTDYTGELFF. The CDR3 DNA reads TGTGCCAGTAGTATACGGGGGACAGATTACACCGGGGAGCTGTTTTTT.

The CDR3 spells CASSLIDSILESNTEAFF. The CDR3 nucleotides are TGTGCCAGCTCACTTATTGACAGTATACTTGAATCGAACACTGAAGCTTTCTTT. This chain connects TRBV18 to TRBJ1-1, with D possibly being TRBD1 (5 bases). Per germline, CDR1 KGHSH and CDR2 LQKENI. CDR3 length: 18 amino acids. The V end was cut by 4 bases, the J end by 1 base, with 22 bases between.

Details on this clone: Other DNA sequences in this sample translate to the same CDR3. The rearrangement joins TRBV4-1 to TRBJ2-2; D call uncertain. The CDR3 has 13 residues. V lost 0 bases and J lost 6, with 5 bases in between. Germline CDR1 MGHRA, CDR2 YSYEKL. The CDR3 coding sequence is TGCGCCAGCAGCCAAGATCGACCCGGGGAGCTGTTTTTT. Its protein product is CASSQDRPGELFF.

The CDR3 protein is CSVVGVNQETQYF. CDR3 in DNA: TGCAGCGTTGTAGGGGTTAACCAAGAGACCCAGTACTTC. This sequence joins TRBV29-1 and TRBJ2-5, with D perhaps TRBD1 (5 bases). Germline V gene data show CDR1 as SQVTM and CDR2 as ANQGSEA. Deletions cut 4 bases from V and 0 bases from J, with 9 bases between. The CDR3 has 13 amino acids.

V gene TRBV9 combines with J gene TRBJ2-1; 7 bases map to TRBD2. From germline, CDR1 is SGDLS and CDR2 YYNGEE. The length of the CDR3 is 16 residues. J gave up 9 bases and V 0 bases, and 12 bases lay outside the gene matches. CDR3 DNA sequence: TGTGCCAGCAGCGTAGCTACGGGCGGGAGTTTAGGTGAGCAGTTCTTC. Translation: CASSVATGGSLGEQFF.

V and J are TRBV15 and TRBJ1-2; D uncertain. Germline V gives CDR1 LNHNV, CDR2 YYDKDF (reference sequence). V was cut by 0 bases and J by 1 base, with 6 bases left in between. The CDR3 runs to 14 residues. The CDR3 coding sequence is TGTGCCACCAGCAGAGATGGGAGTAACTATGGCTACACCTTC. It yields the protein CATSRDGSNYGYTF.

The gene calls are TRBV30 and TRBJ1-1, with D unresolved. Germline V lookup: CDR1 GTSNPN, CDR2 SVGIG (reference sequence). With 5 bases removed from V and 10 bases from J, the gap between germline ends came to 14 bases. The CDR3 consists of 11 residues. The CDR3 loop is CAWATTPTAFF. CDR3 DNA sequence: TGTGCCTGGGCTACGACCCCGACAGCTTTCTTT.

This clone was recorded a few times. V and J are TRBV28 and TRBJ1-1; TRBD1 is a possible D gene (5 bases). Germline CDR1 and CDR2: MDHEN and SYDVKM. Trimming took 6 bases from V and 7 from J, leaving 18 bases between them. This CDR3 spans 14 amino acids. The chain's CDR3 is CASSLGPGWYEAFF. CDR3 nucleotides: TGTGCCAGCAGCTTGGGACCCGGTTGGTATGAAGCTTTCTTT.

The J gene is TRBJ2-5, the V gene TRBV6-1, with D tentatively TRBD2 (5 bases). V was clipped by 1 base and J by 7 bases, with 13 bases between them. Germline V gives CDR1 MNHNS, CDR2 SASEGT. This CDR3 region has 14 residues. CDR3 sequence reads: CASSEGELRGTQYF. CDR3 nucleotides: TGTGCCAGCAGTGAAGGAGAGCTACGGGGGACCCAGTACTTC.

In its sample, this clone was seen a few times. The CDR3 DNA is TGTGCCAGCAGCTTGTCTGGGTATGGCTACACCTTC. Protein product: CASSLSGYGYTF. The rearrangement joins TRBV11-2 to TRBJ1-2; D gene uncertain. The CDR3 sequence is 12 residues long. Germline V CDR1 and CDR2: SGHAT, FQNNGV. The V and J ends lost 3 bases and 5 bases respectively, with 7 bases between them.

The rearrangement joins TRBV7-3 to TRBJ1-2; 8 bases agree with TRBD1. Trimming removed 5 bases from V and 10 bases from J; junction bases left unmatched: 9. Germline CDR1 is SGHTA and CDR2 is FQGTGA. The CDR3 runs 13 residues. The DNA for the CDR3 is TGTGCCAGCAGCACGGAGACAGGGGAAAACTACACCTTC. Protein product: CASSTETGENYTF.

The chain has TRBV6-5 and TRBJ2-7; D remains ambiguous. The CDR3 spans 14 residues. Trimming left V 0 bases short and J 2 bases short, with 8 bases between. Germline CDR1 is MNHEY and CDR2 is SVGAGI. Here the CDR3 reads CASSYSGSAYEQYF. The CDR3 coding sequence is TGTGCCAGCAGTTACTCGGGATCGGCCTACGAGCAGTACTTC.

The J gene is TRBJ1-2, the V gene TRBV5-4, with 8 nucleotides matching TRBD1. This CDR3 has 14 amino acids. The V and J ends lost 0 bases and 7 bases, in that order; junction bases with no gene match: 5. Germline values: CDR1 SGHNT, CDR2 YYREEE (reference sequence). The chain's CDR3 is CASSLDQGAAGYTF. CDR3 sequence (DNA): TGTGCCAGCAGCTTGGATCAGGGGGCGGCTGGCTACACCTTC.

V is TRBV19 and J is TRBJ2-2; 10 positions match TRBD1. CDR3 length: 19 residues. After removal of 5 bases from V and 6 bases from J, the junction contained 18 bases not matched to a gene. Germline V gene data show CDR1 as LNHDA and CDR2 as SQIVND (reference sequence). As DNA, the CDR3 is TGTGCCAGTAGTCCTCGTCGGGCGGCGACAGGGGGCTTCTCCGGGGAGCTGTTTTTT. Amino acids: CASSPRRAATGGFSGELFF.

The chain recombines TRBV7-9 with TRBJ1-2; possibly TRBD1 for D (5 bases). V lost 4 bases and J lost 2, with 17 bases in between. Germline assignment: CDR1 SEHNR and CDR2 FQNEAQ (reference sequence). The CDR3 totals 16 residues. CDR3 coding DNA: TGTGCCAGCAGCTCAGACAGCTATCCCGCAAACTATGGCTACACCTTC. Residues: CASSSDSYPANYGYTF.

The rearrangement uses TRBV9 and TRBJ2-6, with 10 bases that match TRBD1. The CDR3 is 19 residues long. Losses at the gene ends were 4 bases for V and 4 bases for J; bases not matched to a gene: 14. Germline V gene sequence: CDR1 SGDLS, CDR2 YYNGEE. CDR3 in amino acids: CASSTEDRQGARGANVLTF. Written as DNA, the CDR3 is TGTGCCAGCAGCACAGAAGACCGACAGGGGGCCAGGGGGGCCAACGTCCTGACTTTC.

The genes are TRBV4-3 and TRBJ2-7, with 7 positions matching TRBD2. The V gene end was trimmed by 0 bases and the J gene end by 3 bases; junction bases not matched to a gene: 5. Germline lookup yields CDR1 LGHNA and CDR2 YSLEER. This CDR3 region has 15 residues. The CDR3 loop reads CASSQESGDFYEQYF. The CDR3 nucleotides are TGCGCCAGCAGCCAAGAAAGCGGGGACTTCTACGAGCAGTACTTC.

The J gene is TRBJ1-2, the V gene TRBV28; D is unresolved. The CDR3 extends over 11 amino acids. Trimming shortened V by 6 bases and J by 8 bases, and 10 bases separated the two germline ends. CDR1 and CDR2 (germline): MDHEN, SYDVKM. CDR3 in DNA: TGTGCCAGCAGAAGTGGGTTCGGCTACACCTTC. Translation: CASRSGFGYTF.